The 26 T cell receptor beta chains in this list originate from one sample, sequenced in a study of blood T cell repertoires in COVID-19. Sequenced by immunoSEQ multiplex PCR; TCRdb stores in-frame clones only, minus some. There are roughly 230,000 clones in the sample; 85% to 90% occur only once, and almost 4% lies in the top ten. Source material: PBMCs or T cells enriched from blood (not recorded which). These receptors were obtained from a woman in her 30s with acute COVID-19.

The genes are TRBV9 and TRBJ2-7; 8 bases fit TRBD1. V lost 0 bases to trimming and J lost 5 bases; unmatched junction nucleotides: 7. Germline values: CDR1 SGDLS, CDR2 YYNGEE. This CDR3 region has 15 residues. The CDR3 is CASSVGGQGNHEQYF. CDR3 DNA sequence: TGTGCCAGCAGCGTAGGAGGACAGGGCAATCACGAGCAGTACTTC. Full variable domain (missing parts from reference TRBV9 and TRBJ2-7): DSGVTQTPKHLITATGQRVTLRCSPRSGDLSVYWYQQSLDQGLQFLIQYYNGEERAKGNILERFSAQQFPDLHSELNLSSLELGDSALYFCASSVGGQGNHEQYFGPGTRLTVT.

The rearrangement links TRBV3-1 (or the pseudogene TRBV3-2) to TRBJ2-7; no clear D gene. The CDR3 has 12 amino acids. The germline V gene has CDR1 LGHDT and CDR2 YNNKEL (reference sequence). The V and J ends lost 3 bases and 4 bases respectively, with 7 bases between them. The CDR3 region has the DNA TGTGCCAGCAGCCAGCCACTATACGAGCAGTACTTC. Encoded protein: CASSQPLYEQYF.

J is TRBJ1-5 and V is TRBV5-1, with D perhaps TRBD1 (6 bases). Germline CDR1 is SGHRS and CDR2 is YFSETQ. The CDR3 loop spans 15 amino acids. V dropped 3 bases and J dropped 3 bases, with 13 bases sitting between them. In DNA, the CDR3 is TGCGCCAGCAGCTCGGAAGGGGGATACAATCAGCCCCAGCATTTT. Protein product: CASSSEGGYNQPQHF.

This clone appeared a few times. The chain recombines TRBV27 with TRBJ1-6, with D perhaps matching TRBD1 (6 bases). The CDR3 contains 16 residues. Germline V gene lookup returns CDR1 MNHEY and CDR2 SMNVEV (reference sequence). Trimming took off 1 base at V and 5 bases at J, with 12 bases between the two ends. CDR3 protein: CASSLLGTPDNSPLHF. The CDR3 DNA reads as TGTGCCAGCAGTTTATTGGGGACACCAGATAATTCACCCCTCCACTTT.

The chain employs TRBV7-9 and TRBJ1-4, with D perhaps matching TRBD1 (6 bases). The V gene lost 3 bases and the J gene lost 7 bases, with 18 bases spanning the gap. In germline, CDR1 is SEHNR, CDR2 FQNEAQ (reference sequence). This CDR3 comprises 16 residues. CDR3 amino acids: CASSFPPQGSREKLFF. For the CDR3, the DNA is TGTGCCAGCAGCTTTCCCCCACAGGGTTCACGTGAAAAACTGTTTTTT.

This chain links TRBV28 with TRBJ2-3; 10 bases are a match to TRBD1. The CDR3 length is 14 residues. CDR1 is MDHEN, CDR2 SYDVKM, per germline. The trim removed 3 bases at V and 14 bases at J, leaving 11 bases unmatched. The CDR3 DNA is TGTGCCAGCAGTTTGGCTATGGACGGGACAGGGGTGTATTTT. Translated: CASSLAMDGTGVYF.

The CDR3 region has the DNA TGTGCCAGCAGCCCAGGACAGGGAACCTATGGCTACACCTTC. It yields the protein CASSPGQGTYGYTF. The chain carries TRBV7-3 and TRBJ1-2; TRBD1 agrees at 8 bases. The V gene end was trimmed by 5 bases and the J gene end by 4 bases; junction bases not matched to a gene: 6. This CDR3 is built from 14 residues. The germline CDR1 and CDR2 sequences are SGHTA and FQGTGA.

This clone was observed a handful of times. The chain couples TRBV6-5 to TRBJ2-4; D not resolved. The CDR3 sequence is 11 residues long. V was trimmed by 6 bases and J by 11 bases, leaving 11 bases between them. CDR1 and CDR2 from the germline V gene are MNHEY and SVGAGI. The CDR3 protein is CASSSTRVQYF. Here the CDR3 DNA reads TGTGCCAGCAGCTCAACCCGGGTTCAGTACTTC.

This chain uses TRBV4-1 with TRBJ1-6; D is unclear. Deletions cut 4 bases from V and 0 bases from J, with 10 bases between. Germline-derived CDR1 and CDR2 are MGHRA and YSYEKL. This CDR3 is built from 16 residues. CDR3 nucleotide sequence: TGCGCCAGCAGCCCGGCGGGCCGCTCCTATAATTCACCCCTCCACTTT. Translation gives CASSPAGRSYNSPLHF.

The CDR3 protein is CASRPQQLPGNTIYF. CDR3 DNA sequence: TGTGCCAGCAGGCCACAGCAATTACCTGGAAACACCATATATTTT. The rearrangement links TRBV28 to TRBJ1-3; D gene ambiguous. CDR1 is MDHEN and CDR2 is SYDVKM in the germline V gene. This CDR3 region has 15 residues. Between the trimmed V and J ends, which lost 6 bases and 2 bases, there was a span of 14 bases.

The CDR3 loop is CASSQKGPGQGPHEQYF. In nucleotides, the CDR3 is TGCGCCAGCAGCCAAAAGGGACCGGGACAGGGGCCTCACGAGCAGTACTTC. This chain joins TRBV4-1 and TRBJ2-7; TRBD1 matches at 10 bases. CDR1 and CDR2 from the germline V gene are MGHRA and YSYEKL. V lost 2 bases to trimming and J lost 5 bases; unmatched junction nucleotides: 12. There are 17 residues in the CDR3.

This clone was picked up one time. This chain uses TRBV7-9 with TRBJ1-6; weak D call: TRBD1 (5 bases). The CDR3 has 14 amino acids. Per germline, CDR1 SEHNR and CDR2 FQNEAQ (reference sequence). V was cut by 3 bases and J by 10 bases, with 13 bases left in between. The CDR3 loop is CASSFDSPKSPLHF. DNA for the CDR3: TGTGCCAGCAGCTTCGACAGTCCAAAGTCACCCCTCCACTTT.

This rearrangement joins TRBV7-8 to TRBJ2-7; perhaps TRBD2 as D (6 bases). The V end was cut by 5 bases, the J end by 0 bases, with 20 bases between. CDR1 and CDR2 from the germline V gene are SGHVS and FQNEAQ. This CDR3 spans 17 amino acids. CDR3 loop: CASSRIANTGDSYEQYF. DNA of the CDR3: TGTGCCAGCAGCCGAATCGCAAACACGGGGGACTCCTACGAGCAGTACTTC. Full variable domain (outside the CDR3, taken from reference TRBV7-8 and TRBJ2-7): GAGVSQSPRYKVAKRGQDVALRCDPISGHVSLFWYQQALGQGPEFLTYFQNEAQLDKSGLPSDRFFAERPEGSVSTLKIQRTQQEDSAVYLCASSRIANTGDSYEQYFGPGTRLTVT.

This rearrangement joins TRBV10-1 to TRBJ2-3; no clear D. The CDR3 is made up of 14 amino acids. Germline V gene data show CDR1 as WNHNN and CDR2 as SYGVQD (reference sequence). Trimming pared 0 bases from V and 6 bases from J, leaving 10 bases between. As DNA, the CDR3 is TGCGCCAGCAGTGAGTCGGGTGTCGGGGATACGCAGTATTTT. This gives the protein CASSESGVGDTQYF.

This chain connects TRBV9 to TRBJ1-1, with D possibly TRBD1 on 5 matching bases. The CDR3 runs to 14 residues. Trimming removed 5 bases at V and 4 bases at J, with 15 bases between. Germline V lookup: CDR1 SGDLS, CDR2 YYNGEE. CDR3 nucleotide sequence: TGTGCCAGCAGTGATAGCAGGGCGCCCACTGAAGCTTTCTTT. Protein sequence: CASSDSRAPTEAFF.

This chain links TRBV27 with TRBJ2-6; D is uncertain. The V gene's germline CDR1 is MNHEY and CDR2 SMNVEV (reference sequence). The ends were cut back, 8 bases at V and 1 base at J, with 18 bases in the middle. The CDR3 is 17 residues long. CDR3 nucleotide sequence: TGTGCCAGCTCTCGCGCTGGTCGCACGTCTGGGGCCAACGTCCTGACTTTC. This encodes CASSRAGRTSGANVLTF.

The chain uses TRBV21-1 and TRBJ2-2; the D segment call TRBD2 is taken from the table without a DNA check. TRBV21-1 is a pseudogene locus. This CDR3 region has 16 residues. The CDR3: CASSPRERENTGELFF. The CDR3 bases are TGTGCCAGCAGCCCGCGGGAGAGGGAGAACACCGGGGAGCTGTTTTTT.

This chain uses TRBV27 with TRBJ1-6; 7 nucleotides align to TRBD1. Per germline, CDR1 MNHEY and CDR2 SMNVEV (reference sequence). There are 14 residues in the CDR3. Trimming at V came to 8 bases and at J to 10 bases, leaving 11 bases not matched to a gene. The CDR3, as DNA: TGTGCCAGCGTAGCTCGAGGGGGCGGATCACCCCTCCACTTT. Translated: CASVARGGGSPLHF.

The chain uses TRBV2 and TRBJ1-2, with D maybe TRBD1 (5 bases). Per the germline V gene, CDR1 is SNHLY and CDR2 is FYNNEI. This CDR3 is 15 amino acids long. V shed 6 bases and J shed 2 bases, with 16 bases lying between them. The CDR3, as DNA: TGTGCCAGCAGCGACGGAGGGGACCTAAACTATGGCTACACCTTC. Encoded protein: CASSDGGDLNYGYTF.

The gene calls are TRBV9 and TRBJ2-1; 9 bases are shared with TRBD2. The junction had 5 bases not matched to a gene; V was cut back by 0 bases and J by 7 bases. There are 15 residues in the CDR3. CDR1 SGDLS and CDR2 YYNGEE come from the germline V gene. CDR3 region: CASSVGSGGPNEQFF. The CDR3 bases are TGTGCCAGCAGCGTAGGTAGCGGGGGACCTAATGAGCAGTTCTTC.

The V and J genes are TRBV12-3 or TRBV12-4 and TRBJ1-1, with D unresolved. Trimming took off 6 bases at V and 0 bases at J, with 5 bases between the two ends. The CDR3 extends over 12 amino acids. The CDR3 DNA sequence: TGTGCCAGCAGCCCGGTGAACACTGAAGCTTTCTTT. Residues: CASSPVNTEAFF.

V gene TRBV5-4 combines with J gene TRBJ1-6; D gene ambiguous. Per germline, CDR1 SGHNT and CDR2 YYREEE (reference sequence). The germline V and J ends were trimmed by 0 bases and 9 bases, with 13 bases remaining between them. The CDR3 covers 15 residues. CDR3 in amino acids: CASSLDAGFSSPLHF. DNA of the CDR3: TGTGCCAGCAGCTTGGATGCAGGTTTCAGTTCACCCCTCCACTTT. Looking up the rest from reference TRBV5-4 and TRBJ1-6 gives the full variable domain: ETGVTQSPTHLIKTRGQQVTLRCSSQSGHNTVSWYQQALGQGPQFIFQYYREEENGRGNFPPRFSGLQFPNYSSELNVNALELDDSALYLCASSLDAGFSSPLHFGNGTRLTVT.

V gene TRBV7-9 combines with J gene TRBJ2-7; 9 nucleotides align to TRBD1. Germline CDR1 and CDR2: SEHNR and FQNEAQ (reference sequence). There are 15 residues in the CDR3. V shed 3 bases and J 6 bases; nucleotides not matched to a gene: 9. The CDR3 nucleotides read TGTGCCAGCAGCTTCCCGGGACAGGGTGGGCTCGAGCAGTACTTC. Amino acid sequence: CASSFPGQGGLEQYF.

The CDR3 is CSVAGQGGGYTF. In DNA form, the CDR3 reads TGCAGCGTTGCAGGACAGGGAGGGGGCTACACCTTC. The chain links TRBV29-1 to TRBJ1-2; 8 bases fit TRBD1. The CDR3 loop spans 12 amino acids. Germline CDR1 reads SQVTM; CDR2 reads ANQGSEA. J was trimmed by 8 bases and V by 4 bases; bases with no gene match: 6.

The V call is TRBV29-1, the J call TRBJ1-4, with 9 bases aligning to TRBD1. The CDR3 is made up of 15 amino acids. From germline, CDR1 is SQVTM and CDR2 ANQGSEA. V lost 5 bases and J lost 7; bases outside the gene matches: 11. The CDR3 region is CSVIGSGTGSEKLFF. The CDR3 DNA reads TGCAGCGTTATAGGGTCCGGGACAGGGAGTGAAAAACTGTTTTTT.

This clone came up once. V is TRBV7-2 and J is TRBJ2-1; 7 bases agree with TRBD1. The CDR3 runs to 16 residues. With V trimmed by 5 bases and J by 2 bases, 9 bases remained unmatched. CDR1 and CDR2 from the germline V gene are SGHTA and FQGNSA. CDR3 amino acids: CASSRVGQFPYNEQFF. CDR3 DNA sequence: TGTGCCAGCAGCCGGGTGGGACAGTTTCCCTACAATGAGCAGTTCTTC.